The 25 T cell receptor beta chains below were found in one sample sequenced in a study of Tregs in tolerant kidney transplant recipients. Libraries were prepared by immunoSEQ multiplex PCR; TCRdb keeps only in-frame clonotypes and omits some of them. This sample has some 62,000 clones, with around 98% found just once. The specimen comprised Tregs from blood, sampled before the transplant. Receptors originate from a human donor who received a combined kidney and bone marrow transplant.

This chain links TRBV5-5 with TRBJ1-5; D remains ambiguous. Germline V gene lookup returns CDR1 SGHKS and CDR2 YYEKEE (reference sequence). V lost 3 bases and J 7 bases, leaving 11 bases between the germline ends. The CDR3 runs to 13 residues. The chain's CDR3 is CASSWARDQPQHF. Written as DNA, the CDR3 is TGTGCCAGCAGCTGGGCCCGAGACCAGCCCCAGCATTTT.

Here the CDR3 DNA reads TGTGCCAGCAGCTCGGGACTAGCGGGAGGGGCCAGTTTCTGGGCCAACGTCCTGACTTTC. This translates into CASSSGLAGGASFWANVLTF. J is TRBJ2-6 and V is TRBV5-4; 16 nucleotides match TRBD2. Germline lookup yields CDR1 SGHNT and CDR2 YYREEE (reference sequence). CDR3 size: 20 residues. The trim removed 3 bases at V and 5 bases at J, leaving 11 bases unmatched. The full variable domain, completed using reference TRBV5-4 and TRBJ2-6, is ETGVTQSPTHLIKTRGQQVTLRCSSQSGHNTVSWYQQALGQGPQFIFQYYREEENGRGNFPPRFSGLQFPNYSSELNVNALELDDSALYLCASSSGLAGGASFWANVLTFGAGSRLTVL.

The rearrangement links TRBV19 to TRBJ1-5; 8 nucleotides match TRBD1. The CDR3 has 14 amino acids. CDR1 is LNHDA, CDR2 SQIVND, per germline (reference sequence). Trimming removed 6 bases from V and 2 bases from J; junction bases left unmatched: 3. Written as DNA, the CDR3 is TGTGCCAGTAGCTCACAGGGGGGCAATCAGCCCCAGCATTTT. Translating gives CASSSQGGNQPQHF.

CDR3 in amino acids: CASSQVMASGRGMYEQYF. The CDR3 DNA is TGCGCCAGCAGCCAAGTCATGGCTAGCGGGAGGGGGATGTACGAGCAGTACTTC. The chain recombines TRBV4-1 with TRBJ2-7; 12 nucleotides match TRBD2. The CDR3 length is 18 residues. Germline V gene lookup returns CDR1 MGHRA and CDR2 YSYEKL. The ends lost 1 base at V and 4 bases at J; junction bases unmatched: 11.

This chain links TRBV29-1 with TRBJ1-1; 8 nucleotides agree with TRBD1. J was trimmed by 5 bases and V by 0 bases; bases with no gene match: 5. Germline V gene sequence: CDR1 SQVTM, CDR2 ANQGSEA. The CDR3 spans 14 residues. Written as DNA, the CDR3 is TGCAGCGTTGAAGACAGGGGGCGAAGTACTGAAGCTTTCTTT. Translated: CSVEDRGRSTEAFF.

The chain couples TRBV5-4 to TRBJ1-4; 9 bases agree with TRBD1. V lost 2 bases to trimming and J lost 5 bases; unmatched junction nucleotides: 4. This CDR3 is 15 amino acids long. CDR1 SGHNT and CDR2 YYREEE come from the germline V gene (reference sequence). The CDR3: CASSFAGTGNEKLFF. CDR3 nucleotides: TGTGCCAGCAGCTTCGCCGGGACAGGGAATGAAAAACTGTTTTTT. Full variable domain (outside the CDR3, taken from reference TRBV5-4 and TRBJ1-4): ETGVTQSPTHLIKTRGQQVTLRCSSQSGHNTVSWYQQALGQGPQFIFQYYREEENGRGNFPPRFSGLQFPNYSSELNVNALELDDSALYLCASSFAGTGNEKLFFGSGTQLSVL.

The gene calls are TRBV2 and TRBJ1-2, with 10 bases lining up with TRBD1. This CDR3 has 15 amino acids. The V gene's germline CDR1 is SNHLY and CDR2 FYNNEI. J gave up 3 bases and V 8 bases, and 9 bases lay outside the gene matches. The CDR3 nucleotides are TGTGCCAGCCTCGGGAAGACAGGGGGCGACTATGGCTACACCTTC. It translates to CASLGKTGGDYGYTF.

The chain couples TRBV5-5 to TRBJ2-7; 11 positions match TRBD2. The V gene's germline CDR1 is SGHKS and CDR2 YYEKEE (reference sequence). Unmatched junction bases numbered 12, after V lost 0 bases and J lost 4 bases. This CDR3 has 18 residues. The CDR3 here is CASSLGPSGTSGSYEQYF. The CDR3 nucleotides are TGTGCCAGCAGCTTGGGACCCTCCGGAACTAGCGGGAGTTACGAGCAGTACTTC.

The sample holds one count of this clone. This chain joins TRBV5-1 and TRBJ2-1, with 11 bases matching TRBD2. The J segment lost 9 bases and the V segment lost 4 bases, leaving 9 bases of the junction unmatched. This CDR3 spans 15 amino acids. Germline V gene sequence: CDR1 SGHRS, CDR2 YFSETQ. The DNA for the CDR3 is TGCGCCAGCAGCAGGTTAGCGGGGGGGCTCGGTGAGCAGTTCTTC. As protein: CASSRLAGGLGEQFF.

The J gene is TRBJ1-2, the V gene TRBV29-1; D is uncertain. The CDR3 loop spans 12 amino acids. CDR1 and CDR2 from the germline V gene are SQVTM and ANQGSEA. V was pared by 5 bases and J by 6 bases, with 13 bases between. CDR3 nucleotide sequence: TGCAGCGTTTGGAGGGTATGGGATGGCTACACCTTC. This codes for CSVWRVWDGYTF. The whole variable domain, filled in from reference TRBV29-1 and TRBJ1-2, reads SAVISQKPSRDICQRGTSLTIQCQVDSQVTMMFWYRQQPGQSLTLIATANQGSEATYESGFVIDKFPISRPNLTFSTLTVSNMSPEDSSIYLCSVWRVWDGYTFGSGTRLTVV.

The V and J genes are TRBV11-2 and TRBJ2-1; D is uncertain. V gave up 0 bases and J gave up 9 bases, with 9 bases separating them. This CDR3 comprises 13 residues. Germline CDR1 SGHAT, CDR2 FQNNGV. For the CDR3, the DNA is TGTGCCAGCAGCTTAGATTTGGAGCGTGAGCAGTTCTTC. Translating it yields CASSLDLEREQFF. The whole variable domain, remainder taken from reference TRBV11-2 and TRBJ2-1, is EAGVAQSPRYKIIEKRQSVAFWCNPISGHATLYWYQQILGQGPKLLIQFQNNGVVDDSQLPKDRFSAERLKGVDSTLKIQPAKLEDSAVYLCASSLDLEREQFFGPGTRLTVL.

The V gene is TRBV7-3, the J gene TRBJ2-1, with no clear D. CDR3 length: 16 residues. V dropped 3 bases and J dropped 3 bases, with 15 bases sitting between them. Germline assignment: CDR1 SGHTA and CDR2 FQGTGA. CDR3 in amino acids: CASSFTTAFNYNEQFF. DNA of the CDR3: TGTGCCAGCAGCTTTACAACAGCATTTAACTACAATGAGCAGTTCTTC.

This chain connects TRBV7-2 to TRBJ2-1; TRBD1 might be the D (5 bases). The V gene lost 1 base and the J gene lost 5 bases, with 6 bases spanning the gap. This CDR3 spans 13 amino acids. Germline V gene sequence: CDR1 SGHTA, CDR2 FQGNSA. This CDR3 reads CASSLGQHNEQFF. Here the CDR3 DNA reads TGTGCCAGCAGCTTAGGACAGCACAATGAGCAGTTCTTC.

The rearrangement uses TRBV4-2 and TRBJ2-3, with 11 bases fitting TRBD2. The CDR3 contains 16 residues. V gave up 4 bases and J gave up 5 bases; unmatched junction bases: 8. Germline CDR1 and CDR2: LGHNA and YNFKEQ. CDR3 sequence: CASSPFSGGAKDTQYF. As DNA, the CDR3 is TGTGCCAGCAGCCCCTTTAGCGGGGGGGCGAAAGATACGCAGTATTTT.

The chain couples TRBV5-1 to TRBJ2-2; the D gene is possibly TRBD1 (5 bases). In germline, CDR1 is SGHRS, CDR2 YFSETQ. V was trimmed by 4 bases and J by 2 bases, leaving 12 bases between them. The CDR3 spans 15 residues. The CDR3 region is CASSPQGGNTGELFF. The CDR3 DNA is TGCGCCAGCAGCCCCCAGGGCGGTAACACCGGGGAGCTGTTTTTT.

J is TRBJ1-1 and V is TRBV4-1, with 7 bases matching TRBD1. The length of the CDR3 is 13 residues. Germline V gene lookup returns CDR1 MGHRA and CDR2 YSYEKL. Germline trimming cut 1 base from V and 11 bases from J; bases unmatched to any gene: 7. CDR3 loop: CASSQGQGVAAFF. The CDR3 DNA reads TGCGCCAGCAGCCAAGGACAGGGAGTTGCCGCTTTCTTT.

The chain carries TRBV5-4 and TRBJ2-7, with 8 bases aligning to TRBD2. The V segment lost 4 bases and the J segment 3 bases; nucleotides outside the gene matches: 9. Per the germline V gene, CDR1 is SGHNT and CDR2 is YYREEE (reference sequence). This CDR3 has 15 amino acids. The CDR3 sequence: CASSPPGLENYEQYF. Written as DNA, the CDR3 is TGTGCCAGCAGCCCGCCGGGACTAGAGAACTACGAGCAGTACTTC.

The rearrangement links TRBV7-6 to TRBJ2-7, with a possible D match to TRBD2 (6 bases). The germline V gene encodes CDR1 SGHVS and CDR2 FNYEAQ. This CDR3 has 15 residues. V was clipped by 1 base and J by 6 bases, with 16 bases between them. The CDR3 here is CASSLVRRGLSEQYF. In DNA form, the CDR3 reads TGTGCCAGCAGCTTAGTCCGTAGGGGACTTTCCGAGCAGTACTTC.

The chain carries TRBV6-6 and TRBJ2-4; D is possibly TRBD1 (5 bases). This CDR3 is built from 16 residues. V shed 0 bases and J shed 5 bases, with 14 bases lying between them. In germline, CDR1 is MNHNY, CDR2 SVGAGI (reference sequence). Here the CDR3 DNA reads TGTGCCAGCAGTTACTCGGGGCCAGCCACCCAAAACATTCAGTACTTC. This encodes CASSYSGPATQNIQYF.

J is TRBJ1-1 and V is TRBV30, with D possibly matching TRBD1 (5 bases). V lost 3 bases and J 4 bases, leaving 9 bases between the germline ends. This CDR3 is built from 12 residues. Germline CDR1 reads GTSNPN; CDR2 reads SVGIG (reference sequence). CDR3 loop: CAWSRVGTEAFF. CDR3 in DNA: TGTGCCTGGAGCAGGGTGGGCACTGAAGCTTTCTTT. Combining the CDR3 with reference TRBV30 and TRBJ1-1 gives the whole variable domain SQTIHQWPATLVQPVGSPLSLECTVEGTSNPNLYWYRQAAGRGLQLLFYSVGIGQISSEVPQNLSASRPQDRQFILSSKKLLLSDSGFYLCAWSRVGTEAFFGQGTRLTVV.

The gene calls are TRBV19 and TRBJ2-5; tentative D call: TRBD2 (5 bases). Trimming cost V 6 bases and J 5 bases, with 10 bases left between them. Germline loops: CDR1 LNHDA, CDR2 SQIVND (reference sequence). This CDR3 region has 12 residues. The CDR3 nucleotides are TGTGCCAGTAGGAGGGTTGGGGAGACCCAGTACTTC. Encoded protein: CASRRVGETQYF.

The chain carries TRBV6-1 and TRBJ2-7, with a possible D match to TRBD2 (5 bases). Deletions cut 2 bases from V and 0 bases from J, with 8 bases between. The CDR3 totals 14 residues. Per germline, CDR1 MNHNS and CDR2 SASEGT. In nucleotides, the CDR3 is TGTGCCAGCAGTGAACGAGGGAGCTCCTACGAGCAGTACTTC. The encoded protein is CASSERGSSYEQYF.

The rearrangement joins TRBV29-1 to TRBJ2-7, with 7 bases aligning to TRBD2. Germline values: CDR1 SQVTM, CDR2 ANQGSEA. V lost 5 bases to trimming and J lost 0 bases; unmatched junction nucleotides: 4. This CDR3 spans 13 amino acids. DNA of the CDR3: TGCAGCGTTTACGGGGGGAGCTCCTACGAGCAGTACTTC. Encoded protein: CSVYGGSSYEQYF.

This sequence joins TRBV11-3 and TRBJ2-2; D unclear. CDR1 is SGHNT, CDR2 YENEEA, per germline. There are 14 residues in the CDR3. V was pared by 1 base and J by 4 bases, with 7 bases between. DNA for the CDR3: TGTGCCAGCAGCTTAGCCCGGTCCACCGGGGAGCTGTTTTTT. This gives the protein CASSLARSTGELFF.

The chain recombines TRBV30 with TRBJ1-2, with TRBD1 identical over 9 bases. CDR3 length equals 12 residues. Trimming cost V 6 bases and J 6 bases; bases outside gene matches: 5. Germline V gives CDR1 GTSNPN, CDR2 SVGIG (reference sequence). The DNA of the CDR3 is TGTGCCTGTTCTTGGACAGGGGATGGCTACACCTTC. Protein sequence: CACSWTGDGYTF.